Below are 4 T cell receptor beta chains sequenced from a single sample in a study of blood T cell repertoires in COVID-19. Clones were sequenced by immunoSEQ multiplex PCR, and TCRdb holds only the in-frame ones, with some missing. Among roughly 440,000 clones listed, around 88% were seen once. Sequenced input: peripheral blood. These TCRs come from a woman between 50 and 59 years old with COVID-19, enrolled during active disease.

This clone was recorded a few times. This sample includes further DNA sequences coding for the same CDR3. CDR3 DNA: TGTGCCAGCAGCCAAACAGGGAACACTGAAGCTTTCTTT. Translated, it gives CASSQTGNTEAFF. This rearrangement joins TRBV3-1 (or the pseudogene TRBV3-2) to TRBJ1-1, with a tentative D call TRBD1 (5 bases). CDR1 is LGHDT, CDR2 YNNKEL, per germline (reference sequence). This CDR3 has 13 residues. Trimming stripped 2 bases from V and 1 base from J, with 5 bases between.

CDR3 sequence: CATSRVWTGVSGANVLTF. The CDR3 bases are TGTGCCACCAGCAGAGTGTGGACAGGGGTTTCTGGGGCCAACGTCCTGACTTTC. The V gene is TRBV15, the J gene TRBJ2-6, with 9 bases fitting TRBD1. Germline lookup yields CDR1 LNHNV and CDR2 YYDKDF (reference sequence). J lost 1 base, V lost 1 base, and 5 bases had no gene match. This CDR3 contains 18 residues.

The J gene is TRBJ2-3, the V gene TRBV10-3, with TRBD1 matching 10 bases. V lost 0 bases and J lost 1; bases outside the gene matches: 4. In germline, CDR1 is ENHRY, CDR2 SYGVKD. This CDR3 region has 17 residues. The CDR3 DNA sequence: TGTGCCATCAGTGAGTCTGGGGGGACAGGGGGCACAGATACGCAGTATTTT. The encoded protein is CAISESGGTGGTDTQYF.

The chain couples TRBV9 to TRBJ1-3, with 7 bases identical to TRBD1. The CDR3 length is 16 residues. Germline V gene data show CDR1 as SGDLS and CDR2 as YYNGEE. The junction had 6 bases not matched to a gene; V was cut back by 0 bases and J by 3 bases. This chain's CDR3 is CASSVGTQGVGNTIYF. The CDR3 DNA reads as TGTGCCAGCAGCGTAGGGACCCAGGGGGTTGGAAACACCATATATTTT.